A single sample gave rise to the 29 T cell receptor beta chains below, sequenced in a study of T cell repertoires in cytomegalovirus infection. TCRdb independently ran MiXCR on the reads; one entry per CDR3 protein. The repertoire includes about 490,000 distinct CDR3 sequences, about 11% of them detected once, and 10% to 13% sits in the top ten. Sequenced input: PBMCs. All receptors come from a human donor in good health (CMV status not recorded). Some clones in this sample may be carry-over from other donors' samples.

This clonotype was detected ten times or more. The rearrangement links TRBV5-1 to TRBJ2-3; a possible D gene is TRBD2 (6 bases). Trimming shortened V by 3 bases and J by 4 bases, and 15 bases separated the two germline ends. Germline values: CDR1 SGHRS, CDR2 YFSETQ. CDR3 length equals 15 residues. DNA of the CDR3: TGCGCCAGCAGCTCGCGTCCCCGGGGGTCAGATACGCAGTATTTT. Translating gives CASSSRPRGSDTQYF.

In this sample, this clonotype turned up many times. The chain carries TRBV12-3 or TRBV12-4 and TRBJ2-1; 9 positions agree with TRBD2. V lost 1 base and J lost 10; bases outside the gene matches: 2. This CDR3 is 13 amino acids long. The CDR3 reads CASSLGGTSEQFF. CDR3 DNA: TGTGCCAGCAGTTTAGGAGGGACTAGCGAGCAGTTCTTC.

The chain joins TRBV6-6 to TRBJ1-1; D not resolved. The germline CDR1 and CDR2 sequences are MNHNY and SVGAGI (reference sequence). The V gene lost 6 bases and the J gene lost 4 bases, with 15 bases spanning the gap. The CDR3 spans 14 residues. CDR3 loop: CASSPMAAITEAFF. CDR3 DNA sequence: TGTGCCAGCAGCCCCATGGCGGCAATCACTGAAGCTTTCTTT.

The CDR3 spells CSVGWGAPEAFF. In nucleotides, the CDR3 is TGCAGCGTGGGATGGGGGGCCCCTGAAGCTTTCTTT. The chain uses TRBV29-1 and TRBJ1-1; a weak D match, TRBD1 (6 bases). V shed 6 bases and J shed 6 bases, with 14 bases lying between them. Germline V gene data show CDR1 as SQVTM and CDR2 as ANQGSEA. This CDR3 spans 12 amino acids. The full variable domain, completed using reference TRBV29-1 and TRBJ1-1, is SAVISQKPSRDICQRGTSLTIQCQVDSQVTMMFWYRQQPGQSLTLIATANQGSEATYESGFVIDKFPISRPNLTFSTLTVSNMSPEDSSIYLCSVGWGAPEAFFGQGTRLTVV.

This clonotype has more than one count but fewer than ten. The chain joins TRBV6-6 to TRBJ1-4; D unresolved. V was trimmed by 7 bases and J by 2 bases, leaving 14 bases between them. Germline CDR1 MNHNY, CDR2 SVGAGI (reference sequence). This CDR3 has 15 residues. The CDR3 DNA reads TGTGCCAGCATTAAAGATGGGAGTACTAATGAAAAACTGTTTTTT. Amino acid sequence: CASIKDGSTNEKLFF.

The chain has TRBV10-3 and TRBJ2-3; tentatively, D is TRBD1 or TRBD2 (5 bases each). V was pared by 11 bases and J by 1 base, with 10 bases between. The length of the CDR3 is 12 residues. Germline V lookup: CDR1 ENHRY, CDR2 SYGVKD. CDR3 region: CASGPRTDTQYF. In nucleotides, the CDR3 is TGTGCCTCGGGACCGCGCACAGATACGCAGTATTTT.

This clonotype has ten or more counts. Germline is not matched at one junction end, which may reflect a read error. V gene TRBV7-7 combines with J gene TRBJ2-5; 13 bases match TRBD2. The germline CDR1 and CDR2 sequences are SSHAT and FNYEAQ (reference sequence). CDR3 length equals 20 residues. CDR3 bases: TGTGCTAGCACCAATCTGATGGAGGGACTAGCGGGAATGTACCAAGAGACCCAGTACTTC. Its protein product is CASTNLMEGLAGMYQETQYF.

This clonotype was seen repeatedly, ten times or more. The chain is built from TRBV28 and TRBJ2-7; tentatively, D is TRBD1 (6 bases). Trimming stripped 7 bases from V and 4 bases from J, with 14 bases between. Germline CDR1 MDHEN, CDR2 SYDVKM. CDR3 size: 13 residues. The CDR3 DNA sequence: TGTGCCAGCACCTCAGGGGCTGTTTACGAGCAGTACTTC. It codes for CASTSGAVYEQYF. The entire variable domain, with the rest obtained from reference TRBV28 and TRBJ2-7, is as follows: DVKVTQSSRYLVKRTGEKVFLECVQDMDHENMFWYRQDPGLGLRLIYFSYDVKMKEKGDIPEGYSVSREKKERFSLILESASTNQTSMYLCASTSGAVYEQYFGPGTRLTVT.

At least ten counts were recorded for this clonotype. CDR3 loop: CASSLFDTGELFF. Here the CDR3 DNA reads TGTGCCAGCAGCTTATTTGACACCGGGGAGCTGTTTTTT. This chain joins TRBV7-3 and TRBJ2-2; D unclear. Trimming took off 2 bases at V and 3 bases at J, with 4 bases between the two ends. The germline V gene encodes CDR1 SGHTA and CDR2 FQGTGA. This CDR3 contains 13 residues.

This clonotype appeared many times. The chain uses TRBV6-5 and TRBJ2-1; D call uncertain. The CDR3 is 11 residues long. The ends were cut back, 5 bases at V and 9 bases at J, with 8 bases in the middle. Germline loops: CDR1 MNHEY, CDR2 SVGAGI. The CDR3 here is CASSALGEQFF. The CDR3 region has the DNA TGTGCCAGCAGTGCCCTGGGTGAGCAGTTCTTC.

This clonotype has a count of ten or more. The chain is built from TRBV20-1 and TRBJ2-1; TRBD2 might be the D (5 bases). The V gene lost 3 bases and the J gene lost 1 base, with 16 bases spanning the gap. CDR3 size: 16 residues. Germline CDR1 and CDR2: DFQATT and SNEGSKA (reference sequence). The CDR3 here is CSASPAEGWSYNEQFF. DNA for the CDR3: TGCAGTGCTAGTCCCGCAGAGGGCTGGTCCTACAATGAGCAGTTCTTC.

This clonotype occurred many times. V and J are TRBV12-3 or TRBV12-4 and TRBJ2-1; no clear D gene. CDR3 length equals 14 residues. V was shortened by 7 bases and J by 3 bases, with 13 bases between the two germline ends. CDR3 protein: CASISDGYYNEQFF. The CDR3 nucleotides are TGTGCCAGCATTTCGGACGGATACTACAATGAGCAGTTCTTC.

This clonotype has a count of ten or more. CDR3 sequence (DNA): TGTGCCACCAGTGGGTTAACTAGCAGCACAGATACGCAGTATTTT. It codes for CATSGLTSSTDTQYF. The V gene is TRBV24-1, the J gene TRBJ2-3, with D possibly being TRBD2 (6 bases). The CDR3 is 15 amino acids. CDR1 and CDR2 from the germline V gene are KGHDR and SFDVKD. Between the trimmed V and J ends, which lost 5 bases and 0 bases, there was a span of 11 bases.

V is TRBV24-1 and J is TRBJ2-2; weak D call: TRBD1 (5 bases). From germline, CDR1 is KGHDR and CDR2 SFDVKD. V was shortened by 2 bases and J by 4 bases, with 10 bases between the two germline ends. This CDR3 spans 15 amino acids. Written as DNA, the CDR3 is TGTGCCACCAGTGATTCGGACACCCCCACCGGGGAGCTGTTTTTT. This codes for CATSDSDTPTGELFF.

This clonotype was seen just once. The chain combines TRBV28 with TRBJ2-1, with 8 positions matching TRBD2. Germline CDR1 MDHEN, CDR2 SYDVKM. The CDR3 extends over 16 amino acids. V dropped 4 bases and J dropped 3; count of bases not matched to a gene: 8. The CDR3 nucleotides read TGTGCCAGCAGTTCAACTCTAGCGGGTGGCTACAATGAGCAGTTCTTC. It encodes CASSSTLAGGYNEQFF. The whole variable domain, remainder taken from reference TRBV28 and TRBJ2-1, is DVKVTQSSRYLVKRTGEKVFLECVQDMDHENMFWYRQDPGLGLRLIYFSYDVKMKEKGDIPEGYSVSREKKERFSLILESASTNQTSMYLCASSSTLAGGYNEQFFGPGTRLTVL.

Ten or more counts support this clonotype. The V call is TRBV7-2, the J call TRBJ1-1; 8 nucleotides match TRBD1. J gave up 1 base and V 4 bases, and 5 bases lay outside the gene matches. CDR3 length: 15 residues. Germline lookup yields CDR1 SGHTA and CDR2 FQGNSA. DNA of the CDR3: TGTGCCAGCAGCTCCCGACAGGGGAAGAACACTGAAGCTTTCTTT. Translated, it gives CASSSRQGKNTEAFF. The full variable domain, completed using reference TRBV7-2 and TRBJ1-1, is GAGVSQSPSNKVTEKGKDVELRCDPISGHTALYWYRQSLGQGLEFLIYFQGNSAPDKSGLPSDRFSAERTGGSVSTLTIQRTQQEDSAVYLCASSSRQGKNTEAFFGQGTRLTVV.

This clonotype was seen repeatedly, ten times or more. The gene calls are TRBV2 and TRBJ2-7; perhaps TRBD2 as D (6 bases). The length of the CDR3 is 11 residues. V was trimmed by 6 bases and J by 6 bases, leaving 9 bases between them. Germline CDR1 is SNHLY and CDR2 is FYNNEI. This CDR3 is CASRGGPEQYF. In DNA form, the CDR3 reads TGTGCCAGCAGGGGGGGACCCGAGCAGTACTTC.

This clonotype was seen a few times. V is TRBV6-2 or TRBV6-3 and J is TRBJ2-2; no definite D call. The CDR3 runs 13 residues. Germline V gives CDR1 MNHEY, CDR2 SVGEGT. Trimming removed 8 bases at V and 0 bases at J, with 7 bases between. CDR3 sequence reads: CASGEPNTGELFF. CDR3 DNA sequence: TGTGCCAGCGGGGAACCGAACACCGGGGAGCTGTTTTTT.

This clonotype was counted at least ten times. The gene calls are TRBV6-1 and TRBJ2-2, with 10 bases lining up with TRBD1. The CDR3 has 15 amino acids. The ends lost 6 bases at V and 7 bases at J; junction bases unmatched: 8. CDR1 is MNHNS and CDR2 is SASEGT in the germline V gene. The CDR3 nucleotides read TGTGCCAGCAGGGGGGACAGGGGATTAAACGGGGAGCTGTTTTTT. This codes for CASRGDRGLNGELFF.

This clonotype was counted at least ten times. The DNA for the CDR3 is TGTGCCAGCAGCGAGGAGCGCGGATACACCGGGGAGCTGTTTTTT. Residues: CASSEERGYTGELFF. V is TRBV9 and J is TRBJ2-2; no reliable D call. Germline lookup yields CDR1 SGDLS and CDR2 YYNGEE. This CDR3 has 15 amino acids. V gave up 3 bases and J gave up 3 bases, with 12 bases separating them.

This clonotype was detected many times. This chain connects TRBV7-9 to TRBJ1-2, with TRBD1 identical over 8 bases. With 5 bases clipped from V and 6 bases from J, the junction kept 11 bases outside the gene matches. This CDR3 is built from 15 residues. Germline CDR1 is SEHNR and CDR2 is FQNEAQ (reference sequence). Here the CDR3 DNA reads TGTGCCAGCAGCCAAGACAGGGGCCGAATTGATGGCTACACCTTC. Protein: CASSQDRGRIDGYTF.

This clonotype was counted between two and nine times. This chain links TRBV2 with TRBJ2-7; 9 nucleotides line up with TRBD2. From germline, CDR1 is SNHLY and CDR2 FYNNEI. The CDR3 has 15 amino acids. V lost 2 bases and J lost 2; bases outside the gene matches: 4. The CDR3 loop reads CASSELAGRAYEQYF. The CDR3, as DNA: TGTGCCAGCAGTGAACTAGCGGGGAGAGCCTACGAGCAGTACTTC.

This clonotype appeared many times. The J gene is TRBJ2-1, the V gene TRBV10-3, with unresolved D. The CDR3 is made up of 12 amino acids. The V end was cut by 11 bases, the J end by 6 bases, with 14 bases between. Germline-derived CDR1 and CDR2 are ENHRY and SYGVKD. The CDR3 spells CAVKDRVNEQFF. CDR3 nucleotides: TGTGCCGTTAAGGACCGGGTCAATGAGCAGTTCTTC.

Ten or more counts support this clonotype. This rearrangement joins TRBV7-2 to TRBJ2-7, with 7 bases that match TRBD1. From germline, CDR1 is SGHTA and CDR2 FQGNSA. With V trimmed by 5 bases and J by 5 bases, 6 bases remained unmatched. This CDR3 contains 13 residues. The chain's CDR3 is CASSRQGLHEQYF. As DNA, the CDR3 is TGTGCCAGCAGCCGACAGGGCCTCCACGAGCAGTACTTC.

Many counts were recorded for this clonotype. The rearrangement uses TRBV9 and TRBJ1-2; the D is unclear. This CDR3 has 14 residues. Germline values: CDR1 SGDLS, CDR2 YYNGEE. The V end lost 1 base, the J end lost 8 bases, and 15 bases lay between the germline ends. This CDR3 is CASSVKREVGGYTF. The CDR3 DNA reads as TGTGCCAGCAGCGTAAAACGGGAGGTGGGCGGCTACACCTTC.

There are many counts of this clonotype. The chain recombines TRBV7-9 with TRBJ2-7, with D perhaps matching TRBD1 (5 bases). Trimming stripped 1 base from V and 7 bases from J, with 8 bases between. The CDR3 consists of 12 residues. Germline assignment: CDR1 SEHNR and CDR2 FQNEAQ (reference sequence). DNA for the CDR3: TGTGCCAGCAGCTTAGTCCAGGGTGAGCAGTACTTC. Amino acids: CASSLVQGEQYF.

This clonotype was seen many times. The genes are TRBV20-1 and TRBJ1-5; maybe TRBD1 (5 bases). The length of the CDR3 is 13 residues. The germline CDR1 and CDR2 sequences are DFQATT and SNEGSKA (reference sequence). V lost 7 bases and J 0 bases, leaving 10 bases between the germline ends. The CDR3 bases are TGCAGTGTGGGGGAGTATAGCAATCAGCCCCAGCATTTT. Translated, it gives CSVGEYSNQPQHF.

This clonotype was seen many times. The gene calls are TRBV7-9 and TRBJ1-1; the D gene is possibly TRBD1 (5 bases). The CDR3 has 14 amino acids. Germline V gene data show CDR1 as SEHNR and CDR2 as FQNEAQ (reference sequence). Trimming removed 7 bases from V and 1 base from J, with 13 bases in between. The CDR3 is CASTVAGSNTEAFF. CDR3 sequence (DNA): TGTGCCAGCACCGTAGCAGGGTCGAACACTGAAGCTTTCTTT. The variable domain in full, completed from reference TRBV7-9 and TRBJ1-1, reads DTGVSQNPRHKITKRGQNVTFRCDPISEHNRLYWYRQTLGQGPEFLTYFQNEAQLEKSRLLSDRFSAERPKGSFSTLEIQRTEQGDSAMYLCASTVAGSNTEAFFGQGTRLTVV.

This clonotype was seen only a few times. The chain carries TRBV2 and TRBJ2-1; 10 bases fit TRBD1. CDR3 length: 14 amino acids. With 6 bases clipped from V and 8 bases from J, the junction kept 7 bases outside the gene matches. CDR1 is SNHLY and CDR2 is FYNNEI in the germline V gene. CDR3 loop: CASSRDRGIDEQFF. As DNA, the CDR3 is TGTGCCAGCAGCCGGGACAGGGGAATCGATGAGCAGTTCTTC. Full variable domain (remainder filled in from reference TRBV2 and TRBJ2-1): EPEVTQTPSHQVTQMGQEVILRCVPISNHLYFYWYRQILGQKVEFLVSFYNNEISEKSEIFDDQFSVERPDGSNFTLKIRSTKLEDSAMYFCASSRDRGIDEQFFGPGTRLTVL.